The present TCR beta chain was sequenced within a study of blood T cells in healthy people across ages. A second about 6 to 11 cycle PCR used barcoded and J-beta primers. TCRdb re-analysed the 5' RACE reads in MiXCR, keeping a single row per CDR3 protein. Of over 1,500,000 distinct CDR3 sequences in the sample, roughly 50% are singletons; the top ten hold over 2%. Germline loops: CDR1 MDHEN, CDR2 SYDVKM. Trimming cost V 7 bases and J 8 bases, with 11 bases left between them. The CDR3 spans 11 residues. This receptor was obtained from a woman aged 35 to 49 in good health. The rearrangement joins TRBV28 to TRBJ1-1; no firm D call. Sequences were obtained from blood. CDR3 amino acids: CASITWREAFF. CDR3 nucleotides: TGTGCCAGCATTACCTGGCGAGAAGCTTTCTTT.